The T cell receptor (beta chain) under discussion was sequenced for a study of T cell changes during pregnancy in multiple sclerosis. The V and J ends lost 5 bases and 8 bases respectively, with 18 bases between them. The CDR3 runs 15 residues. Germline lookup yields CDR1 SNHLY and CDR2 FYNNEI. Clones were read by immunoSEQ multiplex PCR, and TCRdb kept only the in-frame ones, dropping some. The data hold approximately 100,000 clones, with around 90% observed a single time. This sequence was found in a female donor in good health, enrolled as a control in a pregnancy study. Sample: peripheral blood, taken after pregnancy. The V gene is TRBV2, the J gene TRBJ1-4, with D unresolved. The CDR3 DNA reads TGTGCCAGCAGTTACAACGTGGAGGGCGCCGAAAAACTGTTTTTT. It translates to CASSYNVEGAEKLFF.